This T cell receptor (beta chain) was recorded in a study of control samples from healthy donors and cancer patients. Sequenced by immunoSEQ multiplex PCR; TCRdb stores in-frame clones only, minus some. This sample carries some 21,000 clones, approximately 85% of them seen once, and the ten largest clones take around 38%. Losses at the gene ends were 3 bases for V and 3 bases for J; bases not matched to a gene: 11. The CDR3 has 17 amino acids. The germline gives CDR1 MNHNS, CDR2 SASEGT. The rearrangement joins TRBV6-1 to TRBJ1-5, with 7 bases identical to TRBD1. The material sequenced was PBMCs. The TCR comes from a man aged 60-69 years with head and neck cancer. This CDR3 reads CASSEPRGTAVNQPQHF. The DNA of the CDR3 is TGTGCCAGCAGTGAGCCCCGCGGGACAGCCGTCAATCAGCCCCAGCATTTT.